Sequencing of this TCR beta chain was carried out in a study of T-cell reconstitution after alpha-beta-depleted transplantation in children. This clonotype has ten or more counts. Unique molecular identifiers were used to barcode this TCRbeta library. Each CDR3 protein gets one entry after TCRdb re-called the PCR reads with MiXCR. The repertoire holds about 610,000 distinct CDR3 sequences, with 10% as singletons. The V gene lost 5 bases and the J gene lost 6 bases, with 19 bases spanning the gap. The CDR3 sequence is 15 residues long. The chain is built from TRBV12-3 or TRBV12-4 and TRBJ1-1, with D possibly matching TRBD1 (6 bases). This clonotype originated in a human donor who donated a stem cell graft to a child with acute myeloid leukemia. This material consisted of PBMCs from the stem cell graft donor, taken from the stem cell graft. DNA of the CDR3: TGTGCCAGCAGTCCCCCATGGGGGCGAGGGGCTGAAGCTTTCTTT. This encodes CASSPPWGRGAEAFF.